This TCR beta chain derives from a study of control samples from healthy donors and cancer patients. This CDR3 contains 17 residues. The germline V and J ends were trimmed by 0 bases and 0 bases, with 14 bases remaining between them. Germline assignment: CDR1 MNHEY and CDR2 SMNVEV (reference sequence). Here immunoSEQ multiplex PCR was the method, and the copy in TCRdb shows in-frame clones only, minus some. The sample has about 83,000 clones, roughly 91% seen once. This sequence originates from a young man in good health. The rearrangement links TRBV27 to TRBJ1-2; D not resolved. The sequenced sample was blood. CDR3 coding DNA: TGTGCCAGCAGTTTATCGAGGAGCAGGATAGCTAACTATGGCTACACCTTC. Translation gives CASSLSRSRIANYGYTF.